A single sample is the source of the 18 T cell receptor beta chains below, sequenced in a study of T cell responses to AZD1222 COVID-19 vaccine. Assay used: immunoSEQ multiplex PCR; TCRdb lists only in-frame clones, some missing. The top ten hold roughly 3.5% of the sample, which has 90,000 to 150,000 clones, roughly 90% seen once. Material: peripheral blood, obtained on day 0 of AZD1222 vaccination. The source of these receptors is an adult in good health.

This chain links TRBV10-3 with TRBJ2-5; 7 bases agree with TRBD1. There are 13 residues in the CDR3. V dropped 5 bases and J dropped 2; count of bases not matched to a gene: 2. Germline V gives CDR1 ENHRY, CDR2 SYGVKD. Here the CDR3 DNA reads TGTGCCATCAGTACAGGGGAGCAAGAGACCCAGTACTTC. The encoded protein is CAISTGEQETQYF.

CDR3 loop: CASSDRGYNQPQHF. The CDR3 nucleotides are TGTGCCAGCAGTGACAGGGGGTACAATCAGCCCCAGCATTTT. The chain joins TRBV5-6 to TRBJ1-5; TRBD1 agrees at 9 bases. This CDR3 region has 14 residues. The germline V gene has CDR1 SGHDT and CDR2 YYEEEE. Germline trimming cut 5 bases from V and 3 bases from J; bases unmatched to any gene: 3.

The rearrangement joins TRBV6-5 to TRBJ1-5; D is undetermined. Germline V lookup: CDR1 MNHEY, CDR2 SVGAGI. Trimming removed 6 bases at V and 0 bases at J, with 6 bases between. The CDR3 runs to 13 residues. This CDR3 is CASRAHSNQPQHF. As DNA, the CDR3 is TGTGCCAGCAGAGCCCATAGCAATCAGCCCCAGCATTTT.

The table lists this clone with a count of one. J is TRBJ2-1 and V is TRBV4-1, with D hard to call. This CDR3 region has 13 residues. V gave up 1 base and J gave up 4 bases, with 5 bases separating them. CDR1 MGHRA and CDR2 YSYEKL come from the germline V gene. In nucleotides, the CDR3 is TGCGCCAGCAGCCAAGTCGAGTACAATGAGCAGTTCTTC. This encodes CASSQVEYNEQFF.

V gene TRBV18 combines with J gene TRBJ1-4; 8 nucleotides match TRBD1. The length of the CDR3 is 15 residues. CDR1 is KGHSH, CDR2 LQKENI, per germline. With 3 bases clipped from V and 11 bases from J, the junction kept 11 bases outside the gene matches. The CDR3 reads CASSPGTGGVGKLFF. The DNA for the CDR3 is TGTGCCAGCTCACCCGGGACAGGAGGCGTTGGGAAACTGTTTTTT.

CDR3 bases: TGTGCCAGCAGGGACGATCCTGGAAACACCATATATTTT. As protein: CASRDDPGNTIYF. This chain connects TRBV2 to TRBJ1-3; D ambiguous. Germline CDR1 SNHLY, CDR2 FYNNEI. V lost 6 bases, J lost 2 bases, and 8 bases lay in between. The CDR3 is 13 amino acids.

This rearrangement joins TRBV5-6 to TRBJ1-4; D call uncertain. Germline V gene sequence: CDR1 SGHDT, CDR2 YYEEEE. This CDR3 has 16 residues. V was pared by 0 bases and J by 4 bases, with 13 bases between. The CDR3: CASSLGESPFNEKLFF. In nucleotides, the CDR3 is TGTGCCAGCAGCTTGGGAGAAAGCCCGTTTAATGAAAAACTGTTTTTT.

The chain has TRBV19 and TRBJ1-6; the D gene is possibly TRBD1 (6 bases). The CDR3 is 16 amino acids. Germline values: CDR1 LNHDA, CDR2 SQIVND (reference sequence). Trimming removed 6 bases from V and 2 bases from J, with 14 bases in between. CDR3 residues: CASSIQGSAYNSPLHF. The CDR3 DNA reads as TGTGCCAGTAGCATACAGGGATCCGCCTATAATTCACCCCTCCACTTT.

The chain carries TRBV27 and TRBJ2-5; the match to TRBD2 covers 12 bases. Trimming took 10 bases from V and 4 from J; bases not matched to a gene: 16. The CDR3 consists of 17 residues. Germline assignment: CDR1 MNHEY and CDR2 SMNVEV (reference sequence). Written as DNA, the CDR3 is TGTGCCACCAAAGATAAGGCGACTAGCGGGGGTACAGAGACCCAGTACTTC. This translates into CATKDKATSGGTETQYF.

The J gene is TRBJ1-3, the V gene TRBV12-5; D remains ambiguous. V lost 3 bases to trimming and J lost 0 bases, with 6 bases between them. The CDR3 is 14 amino acids. Per the germline V gene, CDR1 is LGHNT and CDR2 is FRNRAP. CDR3 region: CASGFRSSGNTIYF. The CDR3 DNA sequence: TGTGCTAGTGGTTTCCGGAGCTCTGGAAACACCATATATTTT. Filled out from reference TRBV12-5 and TRBJ1-3, the complete variable domain reads DARVTQTPRHKVTEMGQEVTMRCQPILGHNTVFWYRQTMMQGLELLAYFRNRAPLDDSGMPKDRFSAEMPDATLATLKIQPSEPRDSAVYFCASGFRSSGNTIYFGEGSWLTVV.

The J gene is TRBJ1-2, the V gene TRBV29-1; 8 bases are shared with TRBD1. Germline V gene sequence: CDR1 SQVTM, CDR2 ANQGSEA. The CDR3 loop spans 15 amino acids. V was clipped by 5 bases and J by 2 bases; unmatched bases: 10. CDR3 sequence reads: CSVSLSGQENYGYTF. The CDR3 region has the DNA TGCAGCGTTTCACTTTCGGGACAGGAGAACTATGGCTACACCTTC.

The chain has TRBV9 and TRBJ1-2; a weak D match, TRBD1 (6 bases). The CDR3 is 17 residues long. The V end was cut by 4 bases, the J end by 0 bases, with 19 bases between. Germline values: CDR1 SGDLS, CDR2 YYNGEE. CDR3 loop: CASSTGRGESANYGYTF. The CDR3 DNA reads TGTGCCAGCAGCACGGGAAGGGGGGAATCGGCTAACTATGGCTACACCTTC.

J is TRBJ2-1 and V is TRBV10-3, with 11 bases that match TRBD2. Germline CDR1 and CDR2: ENHRY and SYGVKD. The CDR3 is 18 amino acids. V dropped 3 bases and J dropped 4; count of bases not matched to a gene: 11. The CDR3 coding sequence is TGTGCCATCAGTGAAGGTCTAGCGGGGGGACTCCTATACAATGAGCAGTTCTTC. Amino acids: CAISEGLAGGLLYNEQFF.

J is TRBJ1-1 and V is TRBV5-1, with unresolved D. The CDR3 runs 16 residues. Germline assignment: CDR1 SGHRS and CDR2 YFSETQ. V gave up 0 bases and J gave up 1 base, with 13 bases separating them. Here the CDR3 reads CASSLAGSRTNTEAFF. The CDR3 DNA follows: TGCGCCAGCAGCTTGGCCGGTTCGAGAACGAACACTGAAGCTTTCTTT. Combining the CDR3 with reference TRBV5-1 and TRBJ1-1 gives the whole variable domain KAGVTQTPRYLIKTRGQQVTLSCSPISGHRSVSWYQQTPGQGLQFLFEYFSETQRNKGNFPGRFSGRQFSNSRSEMNVSTLELGDSALYLCASSLAGSRTNTEAFFGQGTRLTVV.

The chain joins TRBV9 to TRBJ2-7; 7 nucleotides agree with TRBD1. The ends lost 4 bases at V and 5 bases at J; junction bases unmatched: 6. From germline, CDR1 is SGDLS and CDR2 YYNGEE. This CDR3 spans 13 amino acids. The CDR3 nucleotides read TGTGCCAGCAGCAACTTTGACAGGGACGAGCAGTACTTC. As protein: CASSNFDRDEQYF.

This clone showed up just once. The CDR3 coding sequence is TGTGCCAGCGGACTAGCGGAGTACAATGAGCAGTTCTTC. Translated: CASGLAEYNEQFF. The V gene is TRBV2, the J gene TRBJ2-1, with TRBD2 identical over 10 bases. The CDR3 totals 13 residues. The V gene end was trimmed by 8 bases and the J gene end by 4 bases; junction bases not matched to a gene: 2. Germline loops: CDR1 SNHLY, CDR2 FYNNEI.

The chain carries TRBV6-2 or TRBV6-3 and TRBJ1-3; no clear D. This CDR3 contains 12 residues. The germline V gene encodes CDR1 MNHEY and CDR2 SVGEGT. Trimming removed 6 bases from V and 1 base from J, with 4 bases in between. CDR3 coding DNA: TGTGCCAGCAGCCCGTCTGGAAACACCATATATTTT. It encodes CASSPSGNTIYF.

The rearrangement links TRBV27 to TRBJ2-5, with D perhaps TRBD1 or TRBD2 (5 bases each). The CDR3 totals 15 residues. CDR1 MNHEY and CDR2 SMNVEV come from the germline V gene (reference sequence). The V gene lost 0 bases and the J gene lost 6 bases, with 14 bases spanning the gap. The CDR3 loop reads CASSLSPGTQKTQYF. The CDR3 nucleotides are TGTGCCAGCAGTTTATCTCCCGGGACGCAGAAGACCCAGTACTTC.